The clone carrying this T cell receptor beta chain has only a few counts. Its target is not known. TCRdb reprocessed the 5' RACE reads with MiXCR, giving one entry per CDR3 protein. Here the sample spans roughly 240,000 distinct CDR3 sequences, approximately 7% being singletons. CDR3 size: 14 residues. In germline, CDR1 is SGHVS, CDR2 FQNEAQ. Deletions cut 4 bases from V and 7 bases from J, with 14 bases between. The sample originates from a study of identical twins. Study-level findings and limits: The study based its conclusions on cross-sectional statistical analysis and did not follow the same donors. For zero-insertion analyses, partial confounding could come from invariant MAIT and iNKT cells.

The sample was also linked to a second study, of yellow fever vaccine responses in identical twins.

The sequence came from a woman in her late teens or twenties in good health. V usage is TRBV7-8 and J usage is TRBJ1-5; D possibly corresponds to TRBD1 (6 bases). The sequencing input was memory (CD45RO+) T cells sorted from blood. CDR3 loop: CASSSEQGTQPQHF. The CDR3 coding sequence is TGTGCCAGCAGCTCCGAACAGGGTACCCAGCCCCAGCATTTT.